A single count supports the clone carrying this TCR beta chain. Its antigen is unidentified. A second PCR, run for about 7 to 11 cycles, used a sample-barcoded 5' primer plus a J-beta primer mix. TCRdb re-derived calls from the 5' RACE reads in MiXCR, one entry per CDR3 protein. The table lists 790,000 or so distinct CDR3 sequences, 45% to 70% of them singletons. The sample comes from a study of blood T cells in healthy people across ages. Study-wide findings and caveats: Any conclusive comparison of naive versus antigen-experienced cells was prevented by using unsorted PBMCs.

The draw of peripheral blood yielded ten milliliters from each donor. Isolated PBMCs totaled at least 6.5 million in each sample. The V end lost 6 bases, the J end lost 1 base, and 18 bases lay between the germline ends. CDR3 size: 16 residues. The sample consisted of blood. This receptor was identified in a man between 35 and 55 years old in good health. The genes are TRBV12-3 or TRBV12-4 and TRBJ1-1; maybe TRBD1 (5 bases). The CDR3 protein is CASSHPQGIPNTEAFF. The CDR3 nucleotides are TGTGCCAGCAGCCACCCCCAGGGAATCCCGAACACTGAAGCTTTCTTT.